This TCR beta chain was documented in a study of T cells in Graves' hyperthyroidism and ophthalmopathy (dated 2019 in TCRdb). Background for the entire study: Peripheral blood samples were taken at the time of initial diagnosis, prior to any treatment. To identify distinguishing TCR V-J signatures, a discovery cohort of around 100 patients was used, comprising fewer than 45 with Graves' ophthalmopathy and around 60 with stable Graves' hyperthyroidism. Prospective prediction of ophthalmopathy was tested in an independent validation cohort of under 20 hyperthyroidism patients and around 16 patients who later progressed to ophthalmopathy. The 100 or so discovery patients were randomly split 7:3 into training and test sets. The study also compared thyroid tissue and blood T-cell repertoires from a handful of Graves' hyperthyroidism patients. After sampling, hyperthyroidism patients received methimazole starting at 30 mg daily, and ophthalmopathy patients received high-dose intravenous methylprednisolone. According to the paper, TCR Vbeta CDR3 sequencing was carried out on about 140 peripheral blood samples, which came from approximately 43 ophthalmopathy, 80 or so hyperthyroidism and about 17 progressor patients. Points the paper makes about the study in general: Most expanded thyroid clonotypes (frequency above 0.001) were also detected in blood, suggesting blood repertoires may reflect thyroid immune responses. No statistical method was used to fix the sample size in advance, and group allocation was not hidden from the investigators. A 13 V-J signature model separated ophthalmopathy from stable hyperthyroidism, with about 90% sensitivity and roughly 84% specificity in cross-validation and 80%/75% in testing. During validation, the model predicted progression to ophthalmopathy a median of around 7 months ahead of onset, with almost 71% sensitivity and roughly 75% specificity.

The CDR3 sequence holds 15 residues, the cysteine and phenylalanine included. Of the read, only the CDR3 DNA is kept; its 45 bases are in frame from base 1. Unmatched junction bases come to 8, with V trimmed by 2 bases and J by 5 bases. This clonotype was seen ten or more times. Its antigen specificity is not known. Base qualities are not provided; no much larger clone lies one nucleotide away. A patient counted as having stable Graves' hyperthyroidism if no progression to ophthalmopathy occurred over 18 months of follow-up. Hyperthyroidism patients were newly diagnosed, had a disease duration of under 2 months, and were aged 18 to 65 years. Exclusion was applied to patients with uncontrolled infections, other autoimmune diseases, pregnancy or lactation. Clinical symptoms, serum thyroxine and TRAb, thyroid ultrasound, and orbital computed tomography formed the basis for the diagnoses. PBMCs were isolated from 7.5 to 10 ml of fresh peripheral blood by Ficoll-Paque density gradient centrifugation. Trizol reagent was used to extract total RNA, and RNA quality was then checked on an Agilent 2100 Bioanalyzer.

The TCR beta CDR3 regions were amplified from the RNA transcripts. The TCR CDR3 was subjected to a first round of RT-PCR using the HTBI primer set and the Qiagen OneStep RT-PCR kit. Libraries were constructed in a second round of multiplex PCR, after which size selection and purification were performed. Sequencing of the libraries was done on an Illumina HiSeq2000 using paired-end 100 bp reads. For the original study's pipeline: SOAPnuke was used to process the raw data, with reads discarded if the reads contained adapters or uncalled bases, had a mean Phred below 15, or lacked an exact constant-primer or identifier match. COPE v1.2.5 was used to merge high-quality paired reads, and clonotypes were defined as unique nucleotide sequences. Clonotypes were aligned to IMGT TRBV, TRBD and TRBJ reference segments using MiTCR v1.1. Analysis was restricted to V-J combinations with a frequency above 0.0001, which covered roughly 99% of repertoires. The TCS score was defined as the ratio of F50 (clonal expansion) to E x V (chaos), calculated using BLOSUM62-based TCRdist between CDR3 peptides within each V-J. Welch's t-statistics and random forest reduced 500 to 550 V-J features to 13, which were used in a naive Bayes classifier (R e1071). TCRdb ran its own pipeline on the public reads, namely fastp trimming at Q25 and MiXCR clone calling, and kept in-frame beta chains. Records with the same CDR3 protein are collapsed into one entry carrying the most frequent genes and DNA. The V and J calls come from TCRdb's annotation, not from the publication. The sample table records about 560,000 distinct CDR3 sequences; approximately 15% of these occur just once. Clones ranked in the top ten supply more than 15% of the sample.

This TCR was sampled from a young woman with Graves' hyperthyroidism. Here the chain combines TRBV12-3 or TRBV12-4 and TRBJ2-7; 8 junctional bases match TRBD1. Sequenced sample: blood. The CDR3 sequence is CASSLFGQGFNEQYF. The DNA sequence is TGTGCCAGCAGTTTATTCGGACAGGGTTTTAACGAGCAGTACTTC.